What follows are 10 T cell receptor beta chains derived from one specimen sequenced in a study of blood T cells in healthy people across ages. Alongside a J-beta primer mix, a sample-barcoded 5' primer served in a second PCR lasting about 7 to 11 cycles. MiXCR was run by TCRdb on the 5' RACE reads, yielding one entry per CDR3 protein. The table lists about 800,000 distinct CDR3 sequences, roughly 25% of them singletons. This same sample was also taken into another study, of T cells of mothers and their children.

Input material: blood. These TCRs come from a boy younger than 18 in good health.

With respect to this clonotype: Compared with germline, one end of the junction differs, possibly owing to a read error. The chain uses TRBV7-7 and TRBJ2-5; D perhaps matches TRBD2 (6 bases). The end of the DNA fits TRBJ2-7 better, so the J call may be wrong. There are 16 residues in the CDR3. Germline CDR1 SSHAT, CDR2 FNYEAQ (reference sequence). The CDR3 DNA reads as TGTGCTAGCAGCTTACGGAGGGGCTTAGGGGCCTACGAGCAGTACTTC. This gives the protein CASSLRRGLGAYEQYF.

The V call is TRBV12-3 or TRBV12-4, the J call TRBJ1-5; D is perhaps TRBD1 (6 bases). Trimming took off 5 bases at V and 7 bases at J, with 15 bases between the two ends. The CDR3 extends over 14 amino acids. CDR3 sequence (DNA): TGTGCCAGCAGTGGCGGGACAAGCGGGCAGCCCCAGCATTTT. Amino acid sequence: CASSGGTSGQPQHF.

This chain links TRBV5-1 with TRBJ2-1, with TRBD2 matching 9 bases. Trimming took 0 bases from V and 3 from J; bases not matched to a gene: 4. The CDR3 contains 16 residues. CDR1 and CDR2 from the germline V gene are SGHRS and YFSETQ. CDR3 bases: TGCGCCAGCAGCTTGGGCATTAGCGGGAGCTACAATGAGCAGTTCTTC. Protein: CASSLGISGSYNEQFF.

This clonotype has only a few counts. V and J are TRBV7-9 and TRBJ2-5, with D perhaps matching TRBD1 (6 bases). This CDR3 is 13 amino acids long. V was clipped by 5 bases and J by 5 bases, with 12 bases between them. Germline CDR1 is SEHNR and CDR2 is FQNEAQ (reference sequence). CDR3 amino acids: CASSDRLRETQYF. CDR3 nucleotide sequence: TGTGCCAGCAGCGACAGGTTGCGGGAGACCCAGTACTTC.

A few counts support this clonotype. The chain carries TRBV9 and TRBJ1-5, with D maybe TRBD1 (6 bases). This CDR3 is 14 amino acids long. CDR1 SGDLS and CDR2 YYNGEE come from the germline V gene. Trimming took off 7 bases at V and 2 bases at J, with 13 bases between the two ends. CDR3 bases: TGTGCCAGCGGCGGAGGGGGAGGCAATCAGCCCCAGCATTTT. Translated, it gives CASGGGGGNQPQHF.

This clonotype was observed a few times. A read error may account for a junction end that differs from germline. The chain employs TRBV12-3 or TRBV12-4 and TRBJ1-5, with TRBD1 matching over 7 bases. The CDR3 extends over 15 amino acids. In nucleotides, the CDR3 is TGTGCCAGCAGCTTAGGGGACAGTTCGAATCAGCCCCAGCATTTT. This translates into CASSLGDSSNQPQHF.

The chain carries TRBV30 and TRBJ2-7; TRBD1 matches at 10 bases. CDR1 and CDR2 from the germline V gene are GTSNPN and SVGIG (reference sequence). The V and J ends lost 5 bases and 3 bases, in that order; junction bases with no gene match: 7. The CDR3 is 14 residues long. CDR3 protein: CAWATGTGDYEQYF. DNA for the CDR3: TGTGCCTGGGCAACCGGGACAGGGGACTACGAGCAGTACTTC.

V and J are TRBV6-6 and TRBJ2-5, with unresolved D. The end of the DNA aligns better with TRBJ2-7, so the J call may be wrong. Germline V gives CDR1 MNHNY, CDR2 SVGAGI (reference sequence). The CDR3 has 15 residues. This CDR3 reads CASSYPTGSSYEQYF. The CDR3 DNA reads TGTGCCAGCAGTTACCCCACCGGTAGCTCCTACGAGCAGTACTTC.

This clonotype was counted only a few times. The genes are TRBV7-6 and TRBJ2-5; D possibly corresponds to TRBD1 (6 bases). CDR3 size: 14 residues. Deletions cut 6 bases from V and 5 bases from J, with 16 bases between. In germline, CDR1 is SGHVS, CDR2 FNYEAQ. The CDR3 reads CASSPHTGLETQYF. CDR3 sequence (DNA): TGTGCCAGCAGTCCCCACACAGGGTTGGAGACCCAGTACTTC. The whole variable domain, filled in from reference TRBV7-6 and TRBJ2-5, reads GAGVSQSPRYKVTKRGQDVALRCDPISGHVSLYWYRQALGQGPEFLTYFNYEAQQDKSGLPNDRFSAERPEGSISTLTIQRTEQRDSAMYRCASSPHTGLETQYFGPGTRLLVL.

The genes are TRBV10-3 and TRBJ2-5; 8 nucleotides line up with TRBD1. Gene TRBJ2-7 matches the end of the DNA better, so the J call may be wrong. The germline CDR1 and CDR2 sequences are ENHRY and SYGVKD. The length of the CDR3 is 15 residues. The CDR3 protein is CAISEIGTGPYEQYF. CDR3 in DNA: TGTGCCATCAGTGAAATCGGGACAGGACCTTACGAGCAGTACTTC.